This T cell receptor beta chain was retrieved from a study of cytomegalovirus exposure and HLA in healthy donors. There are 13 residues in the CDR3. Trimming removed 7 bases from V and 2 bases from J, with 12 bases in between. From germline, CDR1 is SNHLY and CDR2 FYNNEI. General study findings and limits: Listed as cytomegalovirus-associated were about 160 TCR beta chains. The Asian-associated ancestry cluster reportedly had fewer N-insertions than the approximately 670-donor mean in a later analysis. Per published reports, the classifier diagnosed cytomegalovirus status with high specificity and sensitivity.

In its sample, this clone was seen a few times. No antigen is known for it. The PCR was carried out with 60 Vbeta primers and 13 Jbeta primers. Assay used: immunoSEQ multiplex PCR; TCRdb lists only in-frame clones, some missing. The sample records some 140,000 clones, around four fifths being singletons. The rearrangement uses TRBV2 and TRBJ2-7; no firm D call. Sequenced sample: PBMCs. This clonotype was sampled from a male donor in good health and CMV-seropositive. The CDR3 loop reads CASMTQLPYEQYF. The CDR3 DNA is TGTGCCAGCATGACTCAATTACCCTACGAGCAGTACTTC. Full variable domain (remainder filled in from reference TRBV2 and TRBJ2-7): EPEVTQTPSHQVTQMGQEVILRCVPISNHLYFYWYRQILGQKVEFLVSFYNNEISEKSEIFDDQFSVERPDGSNFTLKIRSTKLEDSAMYFCASMTQLPYEQYFGPGTRLTVT.